This passage covers 7 T cell receptor beta chains from one sample sequenced in a study of shared clonotypes between healthy human individuals. This table comes from immunoSEQ multiplex PCR, and its TCRdb copy is limited to in-frame clones, with some not included. The sample lists 450,000 to 550,000 clones; roughly 78% were seen once. The specimen sequenced was PBMCs. The receptors derive from a woman in her forties in good health. Some clones in this sample may be carry-over from other donors' samples.

The V gene is TRBV27, the J gene TRBJ1-6, with no clear D. The germline V and J ends were trimmed by 4 bases and 0 bases, with 7 bases remaining between them. Germline loops: CDR1 MNHEY, CDR2 SMNVEV (reference sequence). The length of the CDR3 is 15 residues. As DNA, the CDR3 is TGTGCCAGCAGTTGGGTTCGCTCCTATAATTCACCCCTCCACTTT. Its translation: CASSWVRSYNSPLHF.

CDR3 DNA sequence: TGTGCCAGCGGGAGACAGTCCTTCTATGGCTACACCTTC. Its translation is CASGRQSFYGYTF. The chain uses TRBV6-5 and TRBJ1-2; weak D call: TRBD1 (5 bases). The V end lost 8 bases, the J end lost 4 bases, and 14 bases lay between the germline ends. The CDR3 length is 13 residues. The germline V gene encodes CDR1 MNHEY and CDR2 SVGAGI.

The chain joins TRBV19 to TRBJ1-5, with D unresolved. The V end was cut by 3 bases, the J end by 4 bases, with 7 bases between. The CDR3 covers 13 residues. The V gene's germline CDR1 is LNHDA and CDR2 SQIVND (reference sequence). CDR3 region: CASSMGSNQPQHF. In DNA, the CDR3 is TGTGCCAGTAGTATGGGTAGTAATCAGCCCCAGCATTTT. Full variable domain (outside the CDR3, taken from reference TRBV19 and TRBJ1-5): DGGITQSPKYLFRKEGQNVTLSCEQNLNHDAMYWYRQDPGQGLRLIYYSQIVNDFQKGDIAEGYSVSREKKESFPLTVTSAQKNPTAFYLCASSMGSNQPQHFGDGTRLSIL.

The chain joins TRBV2 to TRBJ1-3; D ambiguous. The V end was cut by 3 bases, the J end by 0 bases, with 12 bases between. There are 16 residues in the CDR3. Germline V gives CDR1 SNHLY, CDR2 FYNNEI. CDR3 coding DNA: TGTGCCAGCAGTGAGTTGTGGATAAACTCTGGAAACACCATATATTTT. It encodes CASSELWINSGNTIYF. The full variable domain, rest sourced from reference TRBV2 and TRBJ1-3, is EPEVTQTPSHQVTQMGQEVILRCVPISNHLYFYWYRQILGQKVEFLVSFYNNEISEKSEIFDDQFSVERPDGSNFTLKIRSTKLEDSAMYFCASSELWINSGNTIYFGEGSWLTVV.

In nucleotides, the CDR3 is TGCGCCAGCAGCCGCCCCGGGACTAGCCCACAGGCCCCCCAAGAGACCCAGTACTTC. This encodes CASSRPGTSPQAPQETQYF. The V and J genes are TRBV5-1 and TRBJ2-5; 9 nucleotides match TRBD2. Germline assignment: CDR1 SGHRS and CDR2 YFSETQ. Trimming took 4 bases from V and 1 from J; bases not matched to a gene: 17. The CDR3 length is 19 residues.

About this clone: The same CDR3 can be traced to other DNA sequences in this sample. This chain uses TRBV9 with TRBJ1-4; 8 positions match TRBD1. V trimming: 0 bases; J trimming: 8 bases; junction bases outside the gene matches: 3. Germline-derived CDR1 and CDR2 are SGDLS and YYNGEE. This CDR3 has 14 residues. CDR3 in DNA: TGTGCCAGCAGCGTAGACAGGGGGGGCGAAAAACTGTTTTTT. Translated, it gives CASSVDRGGEKLFF.

This sequence joins TRBV6-6 and TRBJ2-2; D call uncertain. Trimming removed 0 bases from V and 2 bases from J, with 7 bases in between. The germline gives CDR1 MNHNY, CDR2 SVGAGI (reference sequence). There are 15 residues in the CDR3. The CDR3 loop reads CASSYSSSNTGELFF. CDR3 in DNA: TGTGCCAGCAGTTACTCTTCGAGCAACACCGGGGAGCTGTTTTTT.